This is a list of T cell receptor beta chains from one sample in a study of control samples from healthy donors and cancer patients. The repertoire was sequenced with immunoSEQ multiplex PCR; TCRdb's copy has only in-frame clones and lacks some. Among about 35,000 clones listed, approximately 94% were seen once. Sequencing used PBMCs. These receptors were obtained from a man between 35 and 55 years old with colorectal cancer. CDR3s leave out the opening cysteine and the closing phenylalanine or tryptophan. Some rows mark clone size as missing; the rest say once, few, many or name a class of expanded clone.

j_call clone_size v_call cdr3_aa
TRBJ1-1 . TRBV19 ASHGGGLSEAF
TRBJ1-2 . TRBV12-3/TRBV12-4 ASSPSNYGYT
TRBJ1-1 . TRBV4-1 ASSQEWGWTEAF
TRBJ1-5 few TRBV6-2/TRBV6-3 ASSDWAEPQH
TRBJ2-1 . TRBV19 ASSSGTSGGLRKDEQF
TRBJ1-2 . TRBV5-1 ASSLGDYGYT
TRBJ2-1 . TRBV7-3 ASSLRGTRMNEQF
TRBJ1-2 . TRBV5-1 ASSLFGGNYGYT
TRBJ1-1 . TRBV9 ASSALTGTGGDEAF
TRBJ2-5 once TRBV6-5 ASSSDRYEVQETQY
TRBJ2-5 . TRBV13 ASTLGRRGGRETQY
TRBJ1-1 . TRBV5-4 ASSLVGGRNTEAF
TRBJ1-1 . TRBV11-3 ASSYTGVGEAF
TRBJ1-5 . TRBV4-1 ASSQDTSGVQPQH
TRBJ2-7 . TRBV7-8 ASSLDPFYEQY
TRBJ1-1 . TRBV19 ASNRNTEAF
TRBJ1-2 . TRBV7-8 ASSPPYKLVGKRYT
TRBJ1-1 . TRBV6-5 ASRNRDRGGEAF
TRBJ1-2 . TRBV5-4 ASSSYLLTANYGYT
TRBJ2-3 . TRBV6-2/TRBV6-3 ASSYSSYRLAGDTDTQY
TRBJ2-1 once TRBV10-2 ASRYGNADNEQF
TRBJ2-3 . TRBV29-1 SVIPRTDTQY
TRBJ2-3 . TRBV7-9 ASSLTGTITDTQY
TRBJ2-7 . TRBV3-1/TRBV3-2 ASSRRGQGGSDEQY
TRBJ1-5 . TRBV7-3 ASSPTGSNQPQH
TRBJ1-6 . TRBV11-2 ASSHGTGSNSPLH
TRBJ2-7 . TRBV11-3 ASSPAYEQY
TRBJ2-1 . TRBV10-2 ASETGLSYNEQF
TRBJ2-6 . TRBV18 ASSPPGANVLT
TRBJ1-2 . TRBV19 ASSILDNNYGYT
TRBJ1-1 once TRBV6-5 ASSYSNRGNTEAF
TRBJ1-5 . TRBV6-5 AGGQGFSNQPQH
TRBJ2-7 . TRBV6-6 ASSYGSGGATYEQY
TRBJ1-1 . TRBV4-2 ASSHVAEGGTEAF
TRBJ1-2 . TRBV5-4 ASSPPLGTGDGYT
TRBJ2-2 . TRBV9 ASSVDQVGELF
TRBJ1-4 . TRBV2 ASGGQGRINEKLF
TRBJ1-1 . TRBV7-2 ASSSTVNTEAF
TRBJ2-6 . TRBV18 ASSPASGANVLT
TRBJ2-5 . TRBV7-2 ASSFGLANSQETQY